What follows are 19 T cell receptor beta chains derived from one specimen sequenced in a study of spatial heterogeneity in lung cancer. A single record per CDR3 protein comes from TCRdb applying MiXCR to the 5' RACE reads. The top ten clones hold approximately 10% of a sample with about 1,400 distinct CDR3 sequences, less than 8.5% of them seen once. The time point is: sample taken at primary tumor resection. For these TCRs, the target antigens are not known. Study findings and constraints: Tumoral mutation counts were tracked by counts of expanded intratumoral alpha and beta TCRs.

The specimen was lung tumor tissue, collected at surgery. All receptors derive from a female donor with early-stage non-small cell lung cancer.

Within the sample, this clonotype is large. The chain links TRBV15 to TRBJ1-1; D gene unclear. V lost 0 bases and J lost 0, with 8 bases in between. Germline V gene data show CDR1 as LNHNV and CDR2 as YYDKDF (reference sequence). The CDR3 has 15 amino acids. The CDR3 sequence is CATSRDQDLNTEAFF. DNA of the CDR3: TGTGCCACCAGCAGAGATCAGGACTTGAACACTGAAGCTTTCTTT.

The genes are TRBV24-1 and TRBJ2-5; D call uncertain. The CDR3 length is 12 residues. The ends were cut back, 6 bases at V and 2 bases at J, with 6 bases in the middle. The V gene's germline CDR1 is KGHDR and CDR2 SFDVKD. The CDR3 nucleotides are TGTGCCACCAGTACTTTACAAGAGACCCAGTACTTC. This encodes CATSTLQETQYF.

Judged by abundance, this clonotype is medium-sized (0.01 to 0.1%). V gene TRBV2 combines with J gene TRBJ2-5; 7 nucleotides agree with TRBD1. Per germline, CDR1 SNHLY and CDR2 FYNNEI. Losses at the gene ends were 3 bases for V and 2 bases for J; bases not matched to a gene: 6. The CDR3 runs to 15 residues. The CDR3 here is CASSDLWTGQETQYF. In DNA form, the CDR3 reads TGTGCCAGCAGTGATCTATGGACAGGTCAAGAGACCCAGTACTTC.

By proportion, this clonotype is medium-sized. The rearrangement joins TRBV27 to TRBJ2-7; D gene ambiguous. Trimming stripped 6 bases from V and 7 bases from J, with 19 bases between. Germline CDR1 and CDR2: MNHEY and SMNVEV (reference sequence). The CDR3 contains 14 residues. The CDR3 nucleotides read TGTGCCAGCAGCCCGGGCCTACGAGGATGGGAGCAGTACTTC. As protein: CASSPGLRGWEQYF.

By frequency in the sample, this clonotype is large. This chain links TRBV9 with TRBJ2-3, with TRBD2 identical over 8 bases. Germline CDR1 reads SGDLS; CDR2 reads YYNGEE. The CDR3 loop spans 15 amino acids. V shed 6 bases and J 5 bases; nucleotides not matched to a gene: 11. DNA for the CDR3: TGTGCCAGCACCCTGAACAGCGGGGGAAAAGATACGCAGTATTTT. This translates into CASTLNSGGKDTQYF. The complete variable domain, with remaining parts taken from reference TRBV9 and TRBJ2-3, reads DSGVTQTPKHLITATGQRVTLRCSPRSGDLSVYWYQQSLDQGLQFLIQYYNGEERAKGNILERFSAQQFPDLHSELNLSSLELGDSALYFCASTLNSGGKDTQYFGPGTRLTVL.

V and J are TRBV20-1 and TRBJ2-7, with TRBD2 identical over 11 bases. Germline CDR1 and CDR2: DFQATT and SNEGSKA (reference sequence). J lost 9 bases, V lost 6 bases, and 7 bases had no gene match. The length of the CDR3 is 12 residues. The CDR3 loop reads CSAVPGTSGQYF. The CDR3 nucleotides are TGCAGTGCCGTCCCAGGGACTAGCGGGCAGTACTTC.

Only a few counts were recorded for this clonotype. The chain carries TRBV7-8 and TRBJ2-5; D is uncertain. Germline assignment: CDR1 SGHVS and CDR2 FQNEAQ. CDR3 length equals 12 residues. With 4 bases removed from V and 2 bases from J, the gap between germline ends came to 5 bases. CDR3 nucleotide sequence: TGTGCCAGCAGCTATGAACAAGAGACCCAGTACTTC. Amino acids: CASSYEQETQYF.

This clonotype rates as large. The chain recombines TRBV28 with TRBJ2-7; D ambiguous. This CDR3 is 13 amino acids long. Germline CDR1 is MDHEN and CDR2 is SYDVKM. The V end was cut by 2 bases, the J end by 3 bases, with 8 bases between. CDR3 residues: CASSLGVGYEQYF. CDR3 coding DNA: TGTGCCAGCAGTTTAGGGGTGGGCTACGAGCAGTACTTC.

This clonotype is medium-sized in the sample. The gene calls are TRBV6-5 and TRBJ1-5; D is possibly TRBD1 (5 bases). The CDR3 has 15 amino acids. The germline CDR1 and CDR2 sequences are MNHEY and SVGAGI. V lost 0 bases and J lost 7, with 13 bases in between. The CDR3 DNA follows: TGTGCCAGCAGTTACTCGACAGCTAAGGACCAGCCCCAGCATTTT. Its translation is CASSYSTAKDQPQHF.

V usage is TRBV20-1 and J usage is TRBJ2-1; 10 positions match TRBD2. Trimming took 6 bases from V and 7 from J; bases not matched to a gene: 6. This CDR3 has 13 residues. The germline CDR1 and CDR2 sequences are DFQATT and SNEGSKA (reference sequence). For the CDR3, the DNA is TGCAGTGCCGAGCGGGAGGGGTGGAATGAGCAGTTCTTC. Residues: CSAEREGWNEQFF.

This clonotype is categorized as large. The rearrangement uses TRBV28 and TRBJ1-2; 10 bases fit TRBD1. V shed 3 bases and J 4 bases; nucleotides not matched to a gene: 11. CDR1 and CDR2 from the germline V gene are MDHEN and SYDVKM. The CDR3 runs to 17 residues. The CDR3 sequence: CASSLPGGQGIPYGYTF. As DNA, the CDR3 is TGTGCCAGCAGTTTGCCCGGGGGACAGGGGATACCCTATGGCTACACCTTC.

V is TRBV9 and J is TRBJ2-7; D uncertain. The CDR3 loop spans 14 amino acids. Germline V gives CDR1 SGDLS, CDR2 YYNGEE. V lost 0 bases and J lost 4, with 11 bases in between. This CDR3 is CASSVGYGVYEQYF. CDR3 bases: TGTGCCAGCAGCGTAGGTTATGGGGTTTACGAGCAGTACTTC.

Judged by abundance, this clonotype is medium-sized. This CDR3 reads CASSLTGHGYTF. The CDR3 DNA is TGTGCCAGCAGCTTGACAGGGCATGGCTACACCTTC. The genes are TRBV7-2 and TRBJ1-2; 7 bases fit TRBD1. The V segment lost 3 bases and the J segment 6 bases; nucleotides outside the gene matches: 1. The CDR3 contains 12 residues. Germline V gene sequence: CDR1 SGHTA, CDR2 FQGNSA.

This clonotype qualifies as large. This chain connects TRBV7-9 to TRBJ2-4; D might be TRBD1 (6 bases). The CDR3 is made up of 14 amino acids. Germline V gene lookup returns CDR1 SEHNR and CDR2 FQNEAQ (reference sequence). The ends were cut back, 8 bases at V and 3 bases at J, with 14 bases in the middle. The CDR3, as DNA: TGTGCCAGCTCCCCAGGGGTGGGCAAAAACATTCAGTACTTC. This translates into CASSPGVGKNIQYF.

As for this clonotype: The junction departs from the called germline gene at one end, perhaps through a read error. V gene TRBV28 combines with J gene TRBJ1-6; weak D call: TRBD1 (5 bases). Germline CDR1 is MDHEN and CDR2 is SYDVKM. The CDR3 loop spans 12 amino acids. CDR3 protein: CASSLPRGSLSF. The CDR3 bases are TGTGCCAGCAGTTTACCGCGGGGCAGTTTGAGCTTT.

In this sample, this clonotype is large (0.1 to 1%). The J gene is TRBJ2-5, the V gene TRBV5-5; TRBD1 might be the D (6 bases). CDR1 and CDR2 from the germline V gene are SGHKS and YYEKEE (reference sequence). V was pared by 2 bases and J by 3 bases, with 8 bases between. This CDR3 contains 13 residues. The CDR3 DNA is TGTGCCAGCAGCTTAAGGACAGAAGAGACCCAGTACTTC. Translating it yields CASSLRTEETQYF. The variable domain in full, with the rest retrieved from reference TRBV5-5 and TRBJ2-5, is DAGVTQSPTHLIKTRGQQVTLRCSPISGHKSVSWYQQVLGQGPQFIFQYYEKEERGRGNFPDRFSARQFPNYSSELNVNALLLGDSALYLCASSLRTEETQYFGPGTRLLVL.

This chain connects TRBV6-2 or TRBV6-3 to TRBJ2-7; no clear D gene. The ends were cut back, 2 bases at V and 6 bases at J, with 8 bases in the middle. Germline V gene data show CDR1 as MNHEY and CDR2 as SVGEGT. The CDR3 covers 12 residues. CDR3 in amino acids: CASSYPPLEQYF. For the CDR3, the DNA is TGTGCCAGCAGTTACCCTCCCCTCGAGCAGTACTTC.

This clonotype is labeled as medium-sized. This sequence joins TRBV9 and TRBJ1-2, with a possible D match to TRBD1 (5 bases). The CDR3 is made up of 14 amino acids. Trimming removed 1 base at V and 4 bases at J, with 11 bases between. Germline CDR1 and CDR2: SGDLS and YYNGEE. The chain's CDR3 is CASSVSAGPYGYTF. Here the CDR3 DNA reads TGTGCCAGCAGCGTATCAGCAGGGCCCTATGGCTACACCTTC.

This clonotype was seen many times. The CDR3 region has the DNA TGTGCCAGCAGTTTTTGGGGGAATTCACCCCTCCACTTT. It codes for CASSFWGNSPLHF. The genes are TRBV27 and TRBJ1-6; D might be TRBD1 (5 bases). Germline V gene lookup returns CDR1 MNHEY and CDR2 SMNVEV (reference sequence). V was trimmed by 3 bases and J by 7 bases, leaving 7 bases between them. CDR3 length: 13 residues.